This T cell receptor (beta chain) was sequenced in a study of blood T cell repertoires in COVID-19. Original processing notes: Estimation of nucleated cell counts relied on the amplification of reference gene primers. Data came from immunoSEQ multiplex PCR; TCRdb stores just in-frame clones and leaves some out. V and J calls plus clone size are reproduced from that table; the DNA served to infer D and trimming. In the table there are about 140,000 clones, about three quarters of which are singletons. This CDR3 is 17 amino acids long. Germline loops: CDR1 SGHRS, CDR2 YFSETQ. Unmatched junction bases numbered 7, after V lost 4 bases and J lost 0 bases.

The chain is built from TRBV5-1 and TRBJ2-6, with 7 bases aligning to TRBD1. Sequenced: peripheral blood. The TCR originated in an elderly woman with active or convalescent COVID-19. CDR3 DNA sequence: TGCGCCAGCAGCAAAGGAACAGGGGACTCTGGGGCCAACGTCCTGACTTTC. Its translation: CASSKGTGDSGANVLTF. The whole variable domain, filled in from reference TRBV5-1 and TRBJ2-6, reads KAGVTQTPRYLIKTRGQQVTLSCSPISGHRSVSWYQQTPGQGLQFLFEYFSETQRNKGNFPGRFSGRQFSNSRSEMNVSTLELGDSALYLCASSKGTGDSGANVLTFGAGSRLTVL.